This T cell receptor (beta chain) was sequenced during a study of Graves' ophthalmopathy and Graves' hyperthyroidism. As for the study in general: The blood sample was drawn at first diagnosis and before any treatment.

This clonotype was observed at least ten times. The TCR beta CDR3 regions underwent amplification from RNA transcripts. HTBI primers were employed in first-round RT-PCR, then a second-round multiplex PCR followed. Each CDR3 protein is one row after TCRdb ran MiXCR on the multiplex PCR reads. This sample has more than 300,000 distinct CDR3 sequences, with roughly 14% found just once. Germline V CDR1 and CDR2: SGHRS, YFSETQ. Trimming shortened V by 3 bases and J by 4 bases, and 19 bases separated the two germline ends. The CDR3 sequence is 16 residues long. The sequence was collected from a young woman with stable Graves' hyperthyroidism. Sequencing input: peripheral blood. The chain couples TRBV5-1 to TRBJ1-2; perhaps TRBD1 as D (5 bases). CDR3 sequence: CASSWRDAESTYGYTF. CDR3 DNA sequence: TGCGCCAGCAGCTGGCGGGACGCCGAATCAACCTATGGCTACACCTTC.